The source of this T cell receptor beta chain is a study of cytomegalovirus exposure and HLA in healthy donors. Study-level background: Later analysis reported that the roughly 120 validation repertoires shared the platform of the roughly 710 first-cohort repertoires. General study results and limits: Clusters of TCRs from the first cohort tended to co-occur in the 110 or so validation repertoires (as a later analysis found). It was confirmed in vitro that a few of the CMV-associated chains were specific for CMV antigens.

This CDR3 has 17 amino acids. CDR1 is GTSNPN, CDR2 SVGIG, per germline (reference sequence). The V gene lost 0 bases and the J gene lost 7 bases, with 21 bases spanning the gap. The method was immunoSEQ multiplex PCR; TCRdb's version includes in-frame clones alone and lacks a portion of them. The sample has about 56,000 clones; 90% to 95% are singletons. To note about this clone: The antigen is undetermined.

The sequence derives from a woman younger than 30 in good health and CMV-seropositive. V is TRBV30 and J is TRBJ1-4; D remains unclear. The material sequenced was PBMCs. The CDR3: CAWSVRSFPGEPEKLFF. CDR3 DNA sequence: TGTGCCTGGAGTGTACGGTCTTTTCCGGGAGAACCTGAAAAACTGTTTTTT.